Each of the 30 T cell receptor beta chains below was sequenced from the same sample in a study of blood T cell repertoires in COVID-19. Sequenced by immunoSEQ multiplex PCR; TCRdb stores in-frame clones only, minus some. Among 280,000 or so clones listed, 80% to 90% were seen once. Material: PBMCs or T cells enriched from blood (not recorded which). These receptors were collected from a man aged 25 to 40 who had recovered from COVID-19.

The V and J genes are TRBV4-1 and TRBJ2-1; 12 positions agree with TRBD1. Germline assignment: CDR1 MGHRA and CDR2 YSYEKL. Losses at the gene ends were 3 bases for V and 7 bases for J; bases not matched to a gene: 4. The CDR3 contains 15 residues. CDR3 bases: TGCGCCAGCAGCCAGCCGGGACAGGGGGCTAATGAGCAGTTCTTC. Translation gives CASSQPGQGANEQFF.

The V gene is TRBV19, the J gene TRBJ1-2, with 7 bases aligning to TRBD1. J was trimmed by 3 bases and V by 5 bases; bases with no gene match: 9. CDR1 and CDR2 from the germline V gene are LNHDA and SQIVND (reference sequence). The length of the CDR3 is 15 residues. Here the CDR3 DNA reads TGTGCCAGTAGTGGCGACCACAGGGGTTACTATGGCTACACCTTC. The encoded protein is CASSGDHRGYYGYTF. Full variable domain (outside the CDR3, taken from reference TRBV19 and TRBJ1-2): DGGITQSPKYLFRKEGQNVTLSCEQNLNHDAMYWYRQDPGQGLRLIYYSQIVNDFQKGDIAEGYSVSREKKESFPLTVTSAQKNPTAFYLCASSGDHRGYYGYTFGSGTRLTVV.

The genes are TRBV28 and TRBJ1-2; 9 bases line up with TRBD1. Germline CDR1 and CDR2: MDHEN and SYDVKM. V was clipped by 3 bases and J by 7 bases; unmatched bases: 6. This CDR3 spans 14 amino acids. DNA of the CDR3: TGTGCCAGCAGTTTTGGGGACAGGGTTTTTGGCTACACCTTC. Translation gives CASSFGDRVFGYTF.

The CDR3 nucleotides read TGTGCCAGCAGCTTAGAGGCAGGGCGTACCCAGCATTTT. This translates into CASSLEAGRTQHF. The rearrangement links TRBV11-2 to TRBJ1-5, with D perhaps TRBD1 (5 bases). The V and J ends lost 0 bases and 11 bases respectively, with 11 bases between them. Germline assignment: CDR1 SGHAT and CDR2 FQNNGV. The CDR3 consists of 13 residues.

This chain links TRBV6-4 with TRBJ1-3; tentative D call: TRBD1 (6 bases). The CDR3 runs 15 residues. V lost 2 bases, J lost 1 base, and 9 bases lay in between. Germline V lookup: CDR1 MRHNA, CDR2 SNTAGT. The CDR3 loop reads CASSDVDRSGNTIYF. CDR3 nucleotides: TGTGCCAGCAGTGACGTGGACAGATCTGGAAACACCATATATTTT.

V usage is TRBV5-4 and J usage is TRBJ1-1, with TRBD1 matching over 8 bases. There are 15 residues in the CDR3. Germline lookup yields CDR1 SGHNT and CDR2 YYREEE (reference sequence). The ends lost 3 bases at V and 4 bases at J; junction bases unmatched: 8. Written as DNA, the CDR3 is TGTGCCAGCAGCTCACCGCCAGGGGGCGTCACTGAAGCTTTCTTT. Translated: CASSSPPGGVTEAFF.

The chain couples TRBV7-8 to TRBJ1-5; 10 nucleotides align to TRBD1. Germline CDR1 is SGHVS and CDR2 is FQNEAQ. V was clipped by 5 bases and J by 7 bases; unmatched bases: 2. CDR3 size: 13 residues. CDR3 sequence (DNA): TGTGCCAGCAGCCGACAGGGGGCACAGCCCCAGCATTTT. Residues: CASSRQGAQPQHF.

This clone appeared once. The CDR3 sequence is CASSSSLLADSYNEQFF. CDR3 in DNA: TGTGCCAGTAGTTCCTCCCTACTAGCGGACTCCTACAATGAGCAGTTCTTC. The chain uses TRBV19 and TRBJ2-1; 8 bases fit TRBD2. Germline CDR1 and CDR2: LNHDA and SQIVND (reference sequence). CDR3 size: 17 residues. Unmatched junction bases numbered 9, after V lost 5 bases and J lost 0 bases.

The rearrangement uses TRBV19 and TRBJ1-4; 9 bases line up with TRBD1. The germline V gene encodes CDR1 LNHDA and CDR2 SQIVND (reference sequence). The CDR3 contains 18 residues. V dropped 5 bases and J dropped 2; count of bases not matched to a gene: 12. CDR3 residues: CASSHRDRDPLTNEKLFF. CDR3 DNA sequence: TGTGCCAGTAGTCACCGGGACAGGGACCCACTCACTAATGAAAAACTGTTTTTT.

The chain combines TRBV25-1 with TRBJ1-1, with D possibly TRBD1 on 6 matching bases. Germline V gene lookup returns CDR1 MGHDK and CDR2 SYGVNS. The CDR3 is 14 amino acids. The V and J ends lost 1 base and 6 bases respectively, with 12 bases between them. The CDR3 DNA reads as TGTGCCAGCAGTGAATCGCCGAGGGGGTCTGAAGCTTTCTTT. This translates into CASSESPRGSEAFF.

In nucleotides, the CDR3 is TGTGCCAGCTCACCTCGCCAACTCAACAATTCACCCCTCCACTTT. Protein product: CASSPRQLNNSPLHF. The chain joins TRBV18 to TRBJ1-6; the D is unclear. In germline, CDR1 is KGHSH, CDR2 LQKENI. V lost 3 bases to trimming and J lost 7 bases, with 13 bases between them. The CDR3 has 15 residues.

This chain uses TRBV5-4 with TRBJ2-1, with D perhaps TRBD2 (6 bases). The CDR3 runs to 15 residues. V shed 4 bases and J shed 0 bases, with 11 bases lying between them. Per germline, CDR1 SGHNT and CDR2 YYREEE (reference sequence). CDR3 nucleotides: TGTGCCAGCAGCCGGACGGGGGACTCCTACAATGAGCAGTTCTTC. It encodes CASSRTGDSYNEQFF.

The CDR3 region has the DNA TGTGCCAGCAGCTCCGGGACTCACGCAATGCCACGAGAGCAGTACTTC. This sequence encodes CASSSGTHAMPREQYF. The chain employs TRBV7-8 and TRBJ2-7; possible D gene TRBD2, 6 bases. This CDR3 has 16 amino acids. With 4 bases removed from V and 7 bases from J, the gap between germline ends came to 23 bases. The germline V gene has CDR1 SGHVS and CDR2 FQNEAQ. The full variable domain, in which reference TRBV7-8 and TRBJ2-7 provide the parts outside the CDR3, is GAGVSQSPRYKVAKRGQDVALRCDPISGHVSLFWYQQALGQGPEFLTYFQNEAQLDKSGLPSDRFFAERPEGSVSTLKIQRTQQEDSAVYLCASSSGTHAMPREQYFGPGTRLTVT.

This rearrangement joins TRBV5-1 to TRBJ2-7; 8 bases are a match to TRBD1. This CDR3 has 16 residues. Germline CDR1 and CDR2: SGHRS and YFSETQ. J lost 5 bases, V lost 2 bases, and 12 bases had no gene match. For the CDR3, the DNA is TGCGCCAGCAGCTTCGCCCCTAGGACAGGGTCTCACGAGCAGTACTTC. Translation: CASSFAPRTGSHEQYF.

The J gene is TRBJ2-4, the V gene TRBV6-5; D may be TRBD1 (5 bases). Trimming removed 10 bases from V and 3 bases from J, with 19 bases in between. Per the germline V gene, CDR1 is MNHEY and CDR2 is SVGAGI. The CDR3 consists of 15 residues. CDR3 bases: TGTGCCACCGCCGGTTTGAGAGACAGCAAAAACATTCAGTACTTC. Translating gives CATAGLRDSKNIQYF.

The sample holds one count of this clone. The rearrangement uses TRBV25-1 and TRBJ2-1; possible D gene TRBD2, 6 bases. The germline V gene encodes CDR1 MGHDK and CDR2 SYGVNS. This CDR3 has 16 amino acids. V was trimmed by 0 bases and J by 3 bases, leaving 12 bases between them. The CDR3 loop reads CASSEYGSGDYNEQFF. DNA of the CDR3: TGTGCCAGCAGTGAATACGGGTCGGGGGACTACAATGAGCAGTTCTTC.

This chain links TRBV5-1 with TRBJ2-2, with 8 bases that match TRBD2. Losses at the gene ends were 0 bases for V and 4 bases for J; bases not matched to a gene: 8. CDR1 SGHRS and CDR2 YFSETQ come from the germline V gene. The CDR3 has 17 residues. The CDR3 loop is CASSLAPSGGPTGELFF. CDR3 nucleotide sequence: TGCGCCAGCAGCTTGGCCCCCAGCGGGGGACCCACCGGGGAGCTGTTTTTT.

The CDR3 protein is CASSLRTGTAFF. The CDR3, as DNA: TGTGCCAGCAGTTTAAGGACAGGGACAGCTTTCTTT. The chain links TRBV27 to TRBJ1-1, with 8 bases that match TRBD1. The CDR3 sequence is 12 residues long. Germline V gene data show CDR1 as MNHEY and CDR2 as SMNVEV (reference sequence). J gave up 10 bases and V 2 bases, and 3 bases lay outside the gene matches.

Of note for this clone: This may be a read error, as it is one base from a much larger clone. This chain joins TRBV27 and TRBJ2-1, with D unclear. The germline gives CDR1 MNHEY, CDR2 SMNVEV (reference sequence). V lost 2 bases to trimming and J lost 5 bases, with 4 bases between them. The CDR3 contains 12 residues. CDR3 coding DNA: TGTGCCAGCAGTTTAGTCGACAATGAGCAGTTCTTC. As protein: CASSLVDNEQFF.

As regards this clone: Other nucleotide sequences from this sample produce the same CDR3. This chain links TRBV18 with TRBJ2-5; a possible D gene is TRBD1 (6 bases). CDR1 and CDR2 (germline): KGHSH, LQKENI. The V end was cut by 0 bases, the J end by 5 bases, with 10 bases between. This CDR3 has 14 residues. This chain's CDR3 is CASSPPQGQETQYF. Here the CDR3 DNA reads TGTGCCAGCTCACCACCGCAGGGGCAGGAGACCCAGTACTTC.

The CDR3 DNA reads TGTGCCAGCAGCGTAGACGGGTACACCGGGGAGCTGTTTTTT. Translating gives CASSVDGYTGELFF. This rearrangement joins TRBV9 to TRBJ2-2, with D unclear. Germline V gene lookup returns CDR1 SGDLS and CDR2 YYNGEE. The CDR3 totals 14 residues. With 0 bases removed from V and 3 bases from J, the gap between germline ends came to 6 bases.

The chain employs TRBV30 and TRBJ1-1, with a tentative D call TRBD1 (5 bases). Germline assignment: CDR1 GTSNPN and CDR2 SVGIG (reference sequence). Deletions cut 3 bases from V and 3 bases from J, with 11 bases between. There are 13 residues in the CDR3. CDR3 sequence reads: CAWRGGRYTEAFF. DNA for the CDR3: TGTGCCTGGAGGGGGGGGAGGTACACTGAAGCTTTCTTT.

The J gene is TRBJ1-5, the V gene TRBV5-6, with 8 nucleotides matching TRBD1. This CDR3 contains 14 residues. Germline trimming cut 1 base from V and 7 bases from J; bases unmatched to any gene: 4. Germline V gene data show CDR1 as SGHDT and CDR2 as YYEEEE. CDR3 DNA: TGTGCCAGCAGCTTGTCAGGGGGCGGGCAGCCCCAGCATTTT. Encoded protein: CASSLSGGGQPQHF.

The rearrangement uses TRBV15 and TRBJ1-5; 8 positions match TRBD1. Germline CDR1 is LNHNV and CDR2 is YYDKDF (reference sequence). This CDR3 region has 15 residues. With V trimmed by 3 bases and J by 7 bases, 8 bases remained unmatched. In DNA form, the CDR3 reads TGTGCCACCAGCAGGGTCCAGGGGGCCGGGCAGCCCCAGCATTTT. Protein product: CATSRVQGAGQPQHF.

This chain joins TRBV5-1 and TRBJ2-5; TRBD2 might be the D (6 bases). Trimming pared 7 bases from V and 5 bases from J, leaving 21 bases between. The CDR3 length is 15 residues. Germline V lookup: CDR1 SGHRS, CDR2 YFSETQ. The CDR3 region has the DNA TGCGCCAGCGCCTTGGAGCGCGGGGAAGGCGAGACCCAGTACTTC. Its translation: CASALERGEGETQYF. Full variable domain (rest looked up from reference TRBV5-1 and TRBJ2-5): KAGVTQTPRYLIKTRGQQVTLSCSPISGHRSVSWYQQTPGQGLQFLFEYFSETQRNKGNFPGRFSGRQFSNSRSEMNVSTLELGDSALYLCASALERGEGETQYFGPGTRLLVL.

This chain connects TRBV18 to TRBJ1-2; D is ambiguous. Trimming left V 0 bases short and J 4 bases short, with 9 bases between. The CDR3 covers 14 residues. Germline lookup yields CDR1 KGHSH and CDR2 LQKENI. In nucleotides, the CDR3 is TGTGCCAGCTCACCACCGAGTACAGCCTATGGCTACACCTTC. Translation gives CASSPPSTAYGYTF.

CDR3 residues: CATSAPGSQSEQYF. CDR3 bases: TGTGCCACCAGTGCTCCGGGTTCCCAGTCCGAGCAGTACTTC. V gene TRBV24-1 combines with J gene TRBJ2-7, with D uncertain. The CDR3 has 14 residues. The V end lost 5 bases, the J end lost 6 bases, and 16 bases lay between the germline ends. Per germline, CDR1 KGHDR and CDR2 SFDVKD.

The genes are TRBV12-5 and TRBJ2-5; a possible D gene is TRBD2 (6 bases). Germline V lookup: CDR1 LGHNT, CDR2 FRNRAP. Trimming removed 6 bases at V and 3 bases at J, with 14 bases between. The CDR3 loop spans 14 amino acids. The CDR3 DNA reads as TGTGCTAGTGGACCGACGGGGGTCGAAGAGACCCAGTACTTC. Translated: CASGPTGVEETQYF. Full variable domain (missing parts from reference TRBV12-5 and TRBJ2-5): DARVTQTPRHKVTEMGQEVTMRCQPILGHNTVFWYRQTMMQGLELLAYFRNRAPLDDSGMPKDRFSAEMPDATLATLKIQPSEPRDSAVYFCASGPTGVEETQYFGPGTRLLVL.

V and J are TRBV11-2 and TRBJ2-2; 11 nucleotides line up with TRBD2. From germline, CDR1 is SGHAT and CDR2 FQNNGV. This CDR3 comprises 16 residues. Trimming at V came to 5 bases and at J to 6 bases, leaving 8 bases not matched to a gene. CDR3 coding DNA: TGTGCCAGCAGCCGTAATAGCGGGGGGGCTTCCGGGGAGCTGTTTTTT. Protein sequence: CASSRNSGGASGELFF.

This chain uses TRBV10-3 with TRBJ2-1; the match to TRBD2 covers 7 bases. Germline lookup yields CDR1 ENHRY and CDR2 SYGVKD. J was trimmed by 7 bases and V by 4 bases; bases with no gene match: 10. The length of the CDR3 is 15 residues. The CDR3 spells CAISGASGKPNEQFF. DNA for the CDR3: TGTGCCATCAGTGGTGCTAGCGGTAAACCTAATGAGCAGTTCTTC.